This record covers a single TCR beta chain. Antigen specificity is unknown. Being one base from a much bigger clone, this may be a read error. Notes on the study in general: Tumor memory CD4+ T cell TCR gene usage clustered with blood and lymph node memory CD4+ cells and lymph node naive CD4+ cells. Greatest tumor Treg TCR overlap was with tumor naive CD4+ cells. The larger-cohort validation was restricted to a single TCR beta V-J rearrangement rather than whole repertoires.

CDR3 length: 14 residues. CDR1 and CDR2 from the germline V gene are MGHRA and YSYEKL. V was trimmed by 4 bases and J by 10 bases, leaving 19 bases between them. After constant-region reverse-primer amplification, full-length variable regions underwent semi-nested PCR with Nested Universal Primer A. In TCRdb, the 5' RACE reads were re-called with MiXCR into one record per CDR3 protein. The sample comprises more than 55,000 distinct CDR3 sequences, less than 30% of which are singletons, and 2% to 2.5% rests with the top ten. The sorted Tregs were CD4+CD25+CD127-/low cells. Sample: tumor-infiltrating Tregs sorted from the breast tumor. The gene calls are TRBV4-1 and TRBJ1-2; the D gene is possibly TRBD1 (5 bases). The receptor's source is a female donor with breast cancer. CDR3: CASSLEQDLGDYTF. The DNA of the CDR3 is TGCGCCAGCAGCCTAGAACAGGATTTAGGCGACTACACCTTC.